The T cell receptor beta chain described here comes from a study of OX40 agonist ivuxolimab in advanced cancers. The germline CDR1 and CDR2 sequences are SGHNT and YYREEE (reference sequence). Trimming removed 0 bases from V and 7 bases from J, with 10 bases in between. This CDR3 has 13 residues. Autoimmune disease history or systemic immunosuppression led to patient exclusion. Repertoires were generated with immunoSEQ multiplex PCR, while TCRdb's copy carries only in-frame clones and drops some. The sample lists around 110,000 clones, about nine tenths occurring once. The receptor's source is an adult with an advanced solid tumor such as melanoma, head and neck, liver or kidney cancer. The sequences come from CD4+ or CD8+ T cells sorted from blood, collected in a trial of the OX40 agonist ivuxolimab. V gene TRBV5-4 combines with J gene TRBJ1-2, with a possible D match to TRBD1 (5 bases). The CDR3 region is CASSLGAGGGYTF. DNA of the CDR3: TGTGCCAGCAGCTTGGGAGCCGGGGGTGGCTACACCTTC. Based on the CDR3 plus reference TRBV5-4 and TRBJ1-2, the full variable domain is ETGVTQSPTHLIKTRGQQVTLRCSSQSGHNTVSWYQQALGQGPQFIFQYYREEENGRGNFPPRFSGLQFPNYSSELNVNALELDDSALYLCASSLGAGGGYTFGSGTRLTVV.